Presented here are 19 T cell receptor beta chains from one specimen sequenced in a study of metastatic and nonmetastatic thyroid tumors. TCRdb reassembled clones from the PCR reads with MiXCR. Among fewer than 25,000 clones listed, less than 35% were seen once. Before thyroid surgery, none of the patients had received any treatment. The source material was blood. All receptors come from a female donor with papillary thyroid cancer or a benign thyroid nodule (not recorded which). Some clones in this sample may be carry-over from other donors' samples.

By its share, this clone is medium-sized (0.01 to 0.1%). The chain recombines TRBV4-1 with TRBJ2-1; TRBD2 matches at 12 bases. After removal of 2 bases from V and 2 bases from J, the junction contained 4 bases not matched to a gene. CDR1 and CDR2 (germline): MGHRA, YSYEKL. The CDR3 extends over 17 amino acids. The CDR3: CASSQLAGGSTYNEQFF. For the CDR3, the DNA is TGCGCCAGCAGCCAACTAGCGGGAGGGTCCACCTACAATGAGCAGTTCTTC.

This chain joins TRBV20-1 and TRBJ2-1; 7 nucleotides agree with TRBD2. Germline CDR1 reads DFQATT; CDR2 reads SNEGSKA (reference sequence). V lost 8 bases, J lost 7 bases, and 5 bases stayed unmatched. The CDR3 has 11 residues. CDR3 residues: CSSGTPNEQFF. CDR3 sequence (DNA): TGCAGTAGCGGGACTCCTAATGAGCAGTTCTTC.

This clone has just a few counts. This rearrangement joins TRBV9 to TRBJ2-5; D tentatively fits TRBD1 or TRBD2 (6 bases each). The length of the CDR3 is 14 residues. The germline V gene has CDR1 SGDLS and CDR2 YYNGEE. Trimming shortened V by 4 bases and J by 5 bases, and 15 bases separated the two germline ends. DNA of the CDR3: TGTGCCAGCAGCCCCGTTGGGGGGCGGGAGACCCAGTACTTC. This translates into CASSPVGGRETQYF.

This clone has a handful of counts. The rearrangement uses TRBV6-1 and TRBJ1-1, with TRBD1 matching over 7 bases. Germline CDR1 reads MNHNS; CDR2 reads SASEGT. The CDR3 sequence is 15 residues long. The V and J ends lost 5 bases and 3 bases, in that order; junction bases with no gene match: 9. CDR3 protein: CASSLRDSEYTEAFF. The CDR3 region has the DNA TGTGCCAGCAGTCTCCGGGACAGTGAATACACTGAAGCTTTCTTT.

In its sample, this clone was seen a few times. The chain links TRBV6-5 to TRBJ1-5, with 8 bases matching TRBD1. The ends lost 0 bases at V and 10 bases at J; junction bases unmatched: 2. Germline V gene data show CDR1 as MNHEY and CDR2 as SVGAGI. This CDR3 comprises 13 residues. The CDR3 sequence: CASSYSQGGPQHF. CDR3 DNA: TGTGCCAGCAGTTACTCACAGGGGGGCCCCCAGCATTTT.

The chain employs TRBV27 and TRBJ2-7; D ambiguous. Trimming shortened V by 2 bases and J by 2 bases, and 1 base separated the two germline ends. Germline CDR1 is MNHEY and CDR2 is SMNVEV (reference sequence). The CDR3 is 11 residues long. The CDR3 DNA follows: TGTGCCAGCAGTTTAACCTACGAGCAGTACTTC. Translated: CASSLTYEQYF.

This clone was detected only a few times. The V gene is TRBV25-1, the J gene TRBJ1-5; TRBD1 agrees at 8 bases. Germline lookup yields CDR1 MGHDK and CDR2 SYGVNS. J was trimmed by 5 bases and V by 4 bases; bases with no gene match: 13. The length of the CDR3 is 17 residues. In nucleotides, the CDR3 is TGTGCCAGCAGTGGATTAGGGGGGGCAGGGGGCGATCAGCCCCAGCATTTT. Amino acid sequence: CASSGLGGAGGDQPQHF.

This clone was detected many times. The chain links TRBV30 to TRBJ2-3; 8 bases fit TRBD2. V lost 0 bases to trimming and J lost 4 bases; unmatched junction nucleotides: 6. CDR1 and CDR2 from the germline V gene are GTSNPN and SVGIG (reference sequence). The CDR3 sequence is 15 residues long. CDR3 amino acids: CAWSVRRGGADTQYF. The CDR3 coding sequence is TGTGCCTGGAGTGTACGTCGGGGGGGCGCAGATACGCAGTATTTT.

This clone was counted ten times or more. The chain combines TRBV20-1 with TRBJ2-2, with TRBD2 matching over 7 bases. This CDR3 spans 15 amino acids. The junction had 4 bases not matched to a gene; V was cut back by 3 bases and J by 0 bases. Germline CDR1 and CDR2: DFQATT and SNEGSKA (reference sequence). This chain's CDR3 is CSARNGLANTGELFF. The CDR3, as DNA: TGCAGTGCTAGGAACGGACTAGCGAACACCGGGGAGCTGTTTTTT.

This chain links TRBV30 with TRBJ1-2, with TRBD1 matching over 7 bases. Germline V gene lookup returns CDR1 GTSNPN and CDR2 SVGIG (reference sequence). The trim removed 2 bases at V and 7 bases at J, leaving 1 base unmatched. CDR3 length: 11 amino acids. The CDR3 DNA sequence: TGTGCCTGGAGTAGGGGGCCTGGCTACACCTTC. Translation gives CAWSRGPGYTF.

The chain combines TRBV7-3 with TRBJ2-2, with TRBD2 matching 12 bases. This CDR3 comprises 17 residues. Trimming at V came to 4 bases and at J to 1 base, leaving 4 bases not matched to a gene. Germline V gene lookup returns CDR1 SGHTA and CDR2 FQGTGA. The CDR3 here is CASSSQTSGRNTGELFF. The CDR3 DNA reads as TGTGCCAGCAGCTCGCAGACTAGCGGGAGGAACACCGGGGAGCTGTTTTTT.

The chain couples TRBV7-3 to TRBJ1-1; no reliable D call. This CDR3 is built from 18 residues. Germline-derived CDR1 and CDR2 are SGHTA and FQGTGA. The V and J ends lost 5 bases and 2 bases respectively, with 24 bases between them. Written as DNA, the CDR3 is TGTGCCAGCAGCCCCTCCCTGTTTCGGCGTCCAACAAACACTGAAGCTTTCTTT. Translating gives CASSPSLFRRPTNTEAFF.

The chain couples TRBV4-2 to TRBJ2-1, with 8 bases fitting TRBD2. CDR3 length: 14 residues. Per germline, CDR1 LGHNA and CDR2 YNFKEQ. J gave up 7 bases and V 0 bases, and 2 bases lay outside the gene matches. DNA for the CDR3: TGTGCCAGCAGCCAAGAGGGACTAGAGAATGAGCAGTTCTTC. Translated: CASSQEGLENEQFF.

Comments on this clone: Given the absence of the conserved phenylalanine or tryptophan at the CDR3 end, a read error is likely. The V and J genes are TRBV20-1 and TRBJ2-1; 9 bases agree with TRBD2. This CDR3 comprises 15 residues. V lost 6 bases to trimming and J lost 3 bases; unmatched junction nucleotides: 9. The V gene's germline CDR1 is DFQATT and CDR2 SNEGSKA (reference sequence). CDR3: CSAPKIAGDYNEQFP. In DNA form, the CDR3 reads TGCAGTGCCCCCAAGATAGCGGGGGACTACAATGAGCAGTTCCCC.

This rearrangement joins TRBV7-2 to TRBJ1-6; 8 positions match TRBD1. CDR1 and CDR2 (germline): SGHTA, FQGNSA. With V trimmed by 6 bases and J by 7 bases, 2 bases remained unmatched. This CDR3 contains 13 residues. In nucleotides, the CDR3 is TGTGCCAGCAGTGGACAGGGAAATTCACCCCTCCACTTT. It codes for CASSGQGNSPLHF.

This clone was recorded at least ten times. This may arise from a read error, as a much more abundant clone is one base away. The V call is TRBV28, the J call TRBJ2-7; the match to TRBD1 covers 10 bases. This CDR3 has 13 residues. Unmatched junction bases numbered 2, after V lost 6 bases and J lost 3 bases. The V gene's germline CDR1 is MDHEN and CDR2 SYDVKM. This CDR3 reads CASRGTGDYEQYF. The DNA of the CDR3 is TGTGCCAGCAGAGGGACAGGGGACTACGAGCAGTACTTC.

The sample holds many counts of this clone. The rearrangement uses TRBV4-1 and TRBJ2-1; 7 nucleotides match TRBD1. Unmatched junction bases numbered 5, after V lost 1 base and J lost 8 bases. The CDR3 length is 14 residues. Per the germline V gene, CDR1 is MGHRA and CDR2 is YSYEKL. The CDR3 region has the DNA TGCGCCAGCAGCCAAGCTCCAACAGGGGATGAGCAGTTCTTC. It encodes CASSQAPTGDEQFF.

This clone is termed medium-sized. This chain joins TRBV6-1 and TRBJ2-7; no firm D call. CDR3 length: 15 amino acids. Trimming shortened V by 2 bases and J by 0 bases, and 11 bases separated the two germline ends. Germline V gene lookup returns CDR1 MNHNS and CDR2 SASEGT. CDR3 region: CASSELAVRSYEQYF. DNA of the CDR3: TGTGCCAGCAGTGAACTGGCGGTGCGCTCCTACGAGCAGTACTTC.

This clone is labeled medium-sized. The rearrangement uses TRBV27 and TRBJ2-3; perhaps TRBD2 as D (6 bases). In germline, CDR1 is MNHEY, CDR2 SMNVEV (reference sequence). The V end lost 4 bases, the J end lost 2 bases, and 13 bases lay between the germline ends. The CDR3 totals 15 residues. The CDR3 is CASSWRGMDTDTQYF. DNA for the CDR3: TGTGCCAGCAGTTGGCGCGGGATGGACACAGATACGCAGTATTTT.